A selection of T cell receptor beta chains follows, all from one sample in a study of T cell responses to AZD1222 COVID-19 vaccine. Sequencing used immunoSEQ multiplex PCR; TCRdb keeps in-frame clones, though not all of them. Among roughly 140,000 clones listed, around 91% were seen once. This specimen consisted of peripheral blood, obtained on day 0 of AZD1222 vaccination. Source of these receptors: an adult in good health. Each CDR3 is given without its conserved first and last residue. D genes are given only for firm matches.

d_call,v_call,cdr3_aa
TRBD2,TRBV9,ASSVGGGSNEQF
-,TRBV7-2,ASSFRRAEGQETQY
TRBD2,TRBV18,ASSSTSGDTGELF
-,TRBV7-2,ASSFAGIYNEQF
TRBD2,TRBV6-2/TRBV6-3,ASSYSMVRTRTYEQY
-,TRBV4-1,ASSQEGSRGTDTQY
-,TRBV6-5,ASSRRRTSYNEQF
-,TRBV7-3,ASSRGYEQY
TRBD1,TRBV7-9,ASSFRDRVDGYT
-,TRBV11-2,ASSLAGSGPYQETQY
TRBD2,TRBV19,ASSPIDQTLASGRAGEQF
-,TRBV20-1,SAREWPEF
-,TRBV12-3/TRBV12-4,ASSLGASYEQY
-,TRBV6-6,ASSLKLALQHEQY
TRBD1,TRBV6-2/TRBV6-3,ASSLRDRGPYGYT
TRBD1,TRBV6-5,ASRLGQGRNTIY